This T cell receptor (beta chain) came from a study of OX40 agonist ivuxolimab in advanced cancers. Study details: Males comprised over 80% of the group, whose mean age was roughly 60 years (range 23 to 79).

Study results and caveats: Partial responders receiving 0.1-3.0 mg/kg showed among the lowest clonal expansion. CD8+ T cells (on average) carried more expanded clones than CD4+ T cells.

Using immunoSEQ multiplex PCR, the repertoire was profiled, and TCRdb retains in-frame clones only, with some absent. Here the sample spans tens of thousands of clones, about 80% being singletons. This clone was detected once. Its specificity is not known. Trimming took 8 bases from V and 5 from J, leaving 5 bases between them. This CDR3 has 10 amino acids. The germline V gene encodes CDR1 PRHDT and CDR2 FYEKMQ (reference sequence). Collection of blood occurred at baseline, at cycle 4 day 1, and at cycle 7 day 1. The gene calls are TRBV13 and TRBJ2-3, with D maybe TRBD2 (5 bases). The receptor's source is an adult with an advanced solid tumor such as melanoma, head and neck, liver or kidney cancer. Sequenced here: CD4+ or CD8+ T cells sorted from blood, sampled in a trial of the OX40 agonist ivuxolimab. The CDR3 sequence: CASGRDTQYF. CDR3 DNA: TGTGCCAGCGGGAGAGATACGCAGTATTTT. The whole variable domain, filled in from reference TRBV13 and TRBJ2-3, reads AAGVIQSPRHLIKEKRETATLKCYPIPRHDTVYWYQQGPGQDPQFLISFYEKMQSDKGSIPDRFSAQQFSDYHSELNMSSLELGDSALYFCASGRDTQYFGPGTRLTVL.